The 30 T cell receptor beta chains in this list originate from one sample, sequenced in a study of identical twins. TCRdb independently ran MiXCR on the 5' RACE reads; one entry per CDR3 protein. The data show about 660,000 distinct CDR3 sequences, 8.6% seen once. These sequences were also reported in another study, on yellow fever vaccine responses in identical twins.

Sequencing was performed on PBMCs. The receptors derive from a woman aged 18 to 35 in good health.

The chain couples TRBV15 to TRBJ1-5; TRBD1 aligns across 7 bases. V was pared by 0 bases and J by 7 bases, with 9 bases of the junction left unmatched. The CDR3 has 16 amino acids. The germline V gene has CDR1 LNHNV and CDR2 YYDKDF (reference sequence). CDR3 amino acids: CATSRDARGEGQPQHF. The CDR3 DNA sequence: TGTGCCACCAGCAGAGACGCCAGGGGGGAAGGACAGCCCCAGCATTTT.

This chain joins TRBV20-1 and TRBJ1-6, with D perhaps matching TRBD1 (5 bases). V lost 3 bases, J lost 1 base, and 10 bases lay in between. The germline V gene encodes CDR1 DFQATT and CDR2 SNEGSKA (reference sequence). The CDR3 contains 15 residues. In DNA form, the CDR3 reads TGCAGTGCTAGGAACAGGCGGTCCTATAATTCACCCCTCCACTTT. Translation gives CSARNRRSYNSPLHF.

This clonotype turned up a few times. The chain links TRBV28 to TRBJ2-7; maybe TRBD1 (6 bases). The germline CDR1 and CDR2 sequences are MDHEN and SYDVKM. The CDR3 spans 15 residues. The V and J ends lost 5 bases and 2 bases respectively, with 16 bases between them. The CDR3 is CASSHDRKRPYEQYF. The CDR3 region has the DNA TGTGCCAGCAGTCATGACAGGAAAAGACCCTACGAGCAGTACTTC.

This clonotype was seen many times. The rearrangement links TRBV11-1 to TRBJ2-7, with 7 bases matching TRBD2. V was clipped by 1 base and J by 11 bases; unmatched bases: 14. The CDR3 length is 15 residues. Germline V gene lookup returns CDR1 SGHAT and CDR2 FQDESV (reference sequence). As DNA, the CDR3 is TGTGCCAGCAGCTTAGGACGGGGGGACCCTTTTGAGGAGTACTTC. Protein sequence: CASSLGRGDPFEEYF.

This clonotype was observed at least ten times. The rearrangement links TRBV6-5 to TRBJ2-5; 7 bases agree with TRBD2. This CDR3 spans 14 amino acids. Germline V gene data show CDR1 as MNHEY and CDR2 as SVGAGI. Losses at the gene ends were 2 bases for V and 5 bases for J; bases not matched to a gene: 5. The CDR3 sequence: CASSYRGVDETQYF. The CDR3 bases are TGTGCCAGCAGTTACCGGGGGGTAGATGAGACCCAGTACTTC.

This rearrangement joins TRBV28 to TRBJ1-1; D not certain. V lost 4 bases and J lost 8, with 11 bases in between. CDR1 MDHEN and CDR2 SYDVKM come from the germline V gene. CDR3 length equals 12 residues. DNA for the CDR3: TGTGCCAGCAGTTCCGGACGGAGGGAAGCTTTCTTT. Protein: CASSSGRREAFF. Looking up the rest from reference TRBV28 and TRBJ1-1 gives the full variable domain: DVKVTQSSRYLVKRTGEKVFLECVQDMDHENMFWYRQDPGLGLRLIYFSYDVKMKEKGDIPEGYSVSREKKERFSLILESASTNQTSMYLCASSSGRREAFFGQGTRLTVV.

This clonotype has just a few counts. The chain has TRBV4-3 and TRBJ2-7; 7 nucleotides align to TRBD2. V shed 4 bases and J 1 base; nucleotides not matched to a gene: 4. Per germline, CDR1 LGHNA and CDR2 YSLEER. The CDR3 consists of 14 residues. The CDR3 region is CASSLTSESYEQYF. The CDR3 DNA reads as TGCGCCAGCAGCCTTACTAGCGAGTCCTACGAGCAGTACTTC.

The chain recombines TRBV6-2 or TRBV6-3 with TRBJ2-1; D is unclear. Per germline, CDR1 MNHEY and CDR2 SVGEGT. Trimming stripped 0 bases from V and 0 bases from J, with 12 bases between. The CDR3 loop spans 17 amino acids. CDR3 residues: CASSYSLPESSYNEQFF. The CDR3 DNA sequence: TGTGCCAGCAGTTACTCTCTCCCGGAAAGCTCCTACAATGAGCAGTTCTTC.

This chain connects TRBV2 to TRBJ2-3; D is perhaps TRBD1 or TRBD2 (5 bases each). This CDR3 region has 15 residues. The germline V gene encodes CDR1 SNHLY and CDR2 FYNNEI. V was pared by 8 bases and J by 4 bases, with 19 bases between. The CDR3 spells CASEGRGPRSDTQYF. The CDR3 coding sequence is TGTGCCAGCGAGGGGCGAGGGCCGAGATCAGATACGCAGTATTTT.

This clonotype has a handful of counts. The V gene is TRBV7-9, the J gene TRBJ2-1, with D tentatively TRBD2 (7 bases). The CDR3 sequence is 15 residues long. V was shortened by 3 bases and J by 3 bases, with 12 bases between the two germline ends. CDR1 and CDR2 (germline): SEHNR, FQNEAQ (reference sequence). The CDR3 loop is CASSFKRDNYNEQFF. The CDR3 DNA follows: TGTGCCAGCAGCTTTAAGCGGGACAACTACAATGAGCAGTTCTTC.

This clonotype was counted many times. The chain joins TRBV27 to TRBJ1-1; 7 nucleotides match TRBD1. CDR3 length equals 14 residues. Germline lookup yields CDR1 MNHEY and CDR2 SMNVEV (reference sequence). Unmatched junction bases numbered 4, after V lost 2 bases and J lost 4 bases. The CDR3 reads CASSLAAGGTEAFF. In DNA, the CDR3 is TGTGCCAGCAGTTTAGCTGCAGGGGGCACTGAAGCTTTCTTT.

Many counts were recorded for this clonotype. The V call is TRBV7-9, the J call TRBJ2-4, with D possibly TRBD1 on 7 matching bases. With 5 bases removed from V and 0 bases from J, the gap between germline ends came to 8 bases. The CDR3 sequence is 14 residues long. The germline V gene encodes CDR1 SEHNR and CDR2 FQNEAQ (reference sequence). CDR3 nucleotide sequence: TGTGCCAGCAGCCAGGGGGGAGCCAAAAACATTCAGTACTTC. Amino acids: CASSQGGAKNIQYF.

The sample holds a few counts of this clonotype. The CDR3 is CASSPGTLQQYF. CDR3 coding DNA: TGTGCCAGCAGTCCGGGGACTCTCCAGCAGTACTTC. This chain uses TRBV28 with TRBJ2-7; D possibly corresponds to TRBD2 (6 bases). CDR3 length: 12 residues. Germline lookup yields CDR1 MDHEN and CDR2 SYDVKM. V was clipped by 5 bases and J by 8 bases, with 13 bases between them. Full variable domain (outside the CDR3, taken from reference TRBV28 and TRBJ2-7): DVKVTQSSRYLVKRTGEKVFLECVQDMDHENMFWYRQDPGLGLRLIYFSYDVKMKEKGDIPEGYSVSREKKERFSLILESASTNQTSMYLCASSPGTLQQYFGPGTRLTVT.

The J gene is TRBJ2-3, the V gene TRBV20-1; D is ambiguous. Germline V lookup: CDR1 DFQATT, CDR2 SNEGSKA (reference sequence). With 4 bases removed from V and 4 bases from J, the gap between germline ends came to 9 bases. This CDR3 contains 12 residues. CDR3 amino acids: CSANGSPDTQYF. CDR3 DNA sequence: TGCAGTGCTAACGGTTCCCCAGATACGCAGTATTTT.

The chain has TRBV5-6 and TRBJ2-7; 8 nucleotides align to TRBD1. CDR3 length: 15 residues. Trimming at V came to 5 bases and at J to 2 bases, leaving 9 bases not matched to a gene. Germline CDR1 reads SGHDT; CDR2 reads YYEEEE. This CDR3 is CASSPGQGLPYEQYF. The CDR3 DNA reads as TGTGCCAGCAGTCCAGGACAGGGTCTACCCTACGAGCAGTACTTC.

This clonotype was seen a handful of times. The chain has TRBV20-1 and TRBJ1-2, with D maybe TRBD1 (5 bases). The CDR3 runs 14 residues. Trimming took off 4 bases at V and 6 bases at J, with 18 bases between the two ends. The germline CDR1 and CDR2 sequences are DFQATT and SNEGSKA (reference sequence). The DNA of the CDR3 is TGCAGTGCTAATCGCCGCGGGACGGAGAATGGCTACACCTTC. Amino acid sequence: CSANRRGTENGYTF.

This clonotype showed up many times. The CDR3 DNA reads as TGTGCCAGCAGCGGTGAGGGAGCAGAGACCCAGTACTTC. Translating gives CASSGEGAETQYF. The rearrangement joins TRBV27 to TRBJ2-5, with a possible D match to TRBD2 (5 bases). Trimming stripped 6 bases from V and 4 bases from J, with 12 bases between. The CDR3 contains 13 residues. Germline V gene lookup returns CDR1 MNHEY and CDR2 SMNVEV (reference sequence).

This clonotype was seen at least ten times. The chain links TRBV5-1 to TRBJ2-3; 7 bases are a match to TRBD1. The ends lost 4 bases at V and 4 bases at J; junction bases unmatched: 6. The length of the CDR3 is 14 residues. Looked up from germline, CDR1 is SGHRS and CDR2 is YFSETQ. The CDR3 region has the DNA TGCGCCAGCAGCCTGACAGGGATGGCAGATACGCAGTATTTT. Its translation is CASSLTGMADTQYF.

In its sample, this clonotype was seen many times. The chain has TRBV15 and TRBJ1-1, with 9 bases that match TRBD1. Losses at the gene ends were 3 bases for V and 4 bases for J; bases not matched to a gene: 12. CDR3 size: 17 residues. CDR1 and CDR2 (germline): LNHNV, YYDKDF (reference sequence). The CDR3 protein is CATSRGPGTGIRTEAFF. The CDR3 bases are TGTGCCACCAGCAGGGGACCCGGGACAGGGATCCGCACTGAAGCTTTCTTT.

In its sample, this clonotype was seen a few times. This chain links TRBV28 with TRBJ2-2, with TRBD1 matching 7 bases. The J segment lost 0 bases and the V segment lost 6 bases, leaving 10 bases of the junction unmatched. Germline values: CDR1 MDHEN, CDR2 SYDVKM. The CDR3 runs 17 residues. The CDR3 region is CASSPPTGTANTGELFF. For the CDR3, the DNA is TGTGCCAGCAGCCCCCCCACCGGGACAGCGAACACCGGGGAGCTGTTTTTT.

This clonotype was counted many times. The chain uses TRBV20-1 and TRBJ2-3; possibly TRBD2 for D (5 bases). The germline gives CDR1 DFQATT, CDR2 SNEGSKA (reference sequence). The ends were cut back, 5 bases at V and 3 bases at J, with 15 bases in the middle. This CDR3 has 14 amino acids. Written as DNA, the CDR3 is TGCAGTGCTTGGGCGGGCAGCGTTACAGATACGCAGTATTTT. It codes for CSAWAGSVTDTQYF.

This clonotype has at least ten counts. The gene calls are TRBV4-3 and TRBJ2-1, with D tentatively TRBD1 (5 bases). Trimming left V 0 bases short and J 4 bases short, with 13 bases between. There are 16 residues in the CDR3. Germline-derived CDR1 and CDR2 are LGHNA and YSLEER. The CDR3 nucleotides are TGCGCCAGCAGCCAAGAGGGGATGGGGCCGTACAATGAGCAGTTCTTC. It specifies CASSQEGMGPYNEQFF.

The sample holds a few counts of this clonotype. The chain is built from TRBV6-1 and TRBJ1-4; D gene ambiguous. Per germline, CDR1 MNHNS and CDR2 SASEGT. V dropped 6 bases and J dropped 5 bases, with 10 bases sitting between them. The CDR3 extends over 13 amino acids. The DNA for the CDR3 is TGTGCCAGCAGATTTTTACAGAATGAAAAACTGTTTTTT. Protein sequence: CASRFLQNEKLFF.

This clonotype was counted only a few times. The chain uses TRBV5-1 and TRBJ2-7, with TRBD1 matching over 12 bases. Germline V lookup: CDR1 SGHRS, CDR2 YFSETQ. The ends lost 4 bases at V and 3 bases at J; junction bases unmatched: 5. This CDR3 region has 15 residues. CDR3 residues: CASSTGTGGDYEQYF. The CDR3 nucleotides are TGCGCCAGCAGCACCGGGACAGGGGGCGACTACGAGCAGTACTTC.

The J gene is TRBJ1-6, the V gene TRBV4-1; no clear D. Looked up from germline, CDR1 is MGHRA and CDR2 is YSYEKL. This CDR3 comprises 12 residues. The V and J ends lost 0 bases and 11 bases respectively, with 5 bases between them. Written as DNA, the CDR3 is TGCGCCAGCAGCCAAGATCCTGCACCCCTCCACTTT. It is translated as CASSQDPAPLHF.

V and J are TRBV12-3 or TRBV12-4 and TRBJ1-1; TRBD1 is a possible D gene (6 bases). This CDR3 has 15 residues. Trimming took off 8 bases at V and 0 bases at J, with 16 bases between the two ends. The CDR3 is CASFSVPGVNTEAFF. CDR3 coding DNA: TGTGCCAGCTTCAGTGTCCCAGGGGTGAACACTGAAGCTTTCTTT.

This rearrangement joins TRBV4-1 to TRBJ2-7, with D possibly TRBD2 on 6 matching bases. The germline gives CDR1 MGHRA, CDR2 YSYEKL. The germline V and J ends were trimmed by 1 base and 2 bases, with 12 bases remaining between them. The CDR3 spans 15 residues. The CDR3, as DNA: TGCGCCAGCAGCCAAGGGGCGGGACCGCCCTACGAGCAGTACTTC. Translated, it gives CASSQGAGPPYEQYF.

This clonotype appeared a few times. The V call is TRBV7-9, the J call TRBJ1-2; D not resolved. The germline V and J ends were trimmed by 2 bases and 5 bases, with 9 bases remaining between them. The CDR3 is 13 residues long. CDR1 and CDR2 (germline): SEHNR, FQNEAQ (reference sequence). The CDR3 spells CASSLSPEYGYTF. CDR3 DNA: TGTGCCAGCAGCTTAAGTCCTGAGTATGGCTACACCTTC.

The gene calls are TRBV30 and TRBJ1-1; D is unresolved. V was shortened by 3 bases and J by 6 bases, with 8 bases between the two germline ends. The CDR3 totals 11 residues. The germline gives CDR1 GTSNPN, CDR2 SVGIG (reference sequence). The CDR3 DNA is TGTGCCTGGAGAAACACGGCTGAAGCTTTCTTT. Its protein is CAWRNTAEAFF.

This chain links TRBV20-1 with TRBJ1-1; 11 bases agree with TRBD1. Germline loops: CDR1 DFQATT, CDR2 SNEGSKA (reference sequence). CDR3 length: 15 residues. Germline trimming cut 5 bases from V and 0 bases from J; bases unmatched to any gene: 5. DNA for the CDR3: TGCAGTGCTGGCGGACAGGGGGCTGTGAACACTGAAGCTTTCTTT. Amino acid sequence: CSAGGQGAVNTEAFF.